This TCR beta chain originates from a study of T cells after yellow fever vaccination. General study points: Among all clonotypes, a small share was observed in both CD4 and CD8 compartments. Post-booster repertoires again held most primary-vaccination clones (about 96% CD4, just under 90% CD8).

The table lists this clonotype with many counts. The antigen is undetermined. TCR cDNA was made by 5'RACE template switching, adding a universal primer site and UMIs. Using its own MiXCR run on the 5' RACE reads, TCRdb lists one record per CDR3 protein. Here the sample spans about 47,000 distinct CDR3 sequences, 7.4% being singletons. Trimming took 7 bases from V and 5 from J; bases not matched to a gene: 8. The CDR3 spans 15 residues. The clonotype comes from a man between 18 and 29 years old who received the YFV17D yellow fever vaccine. V usage is TRBV12-3 or TRBV12-4 and J usage is TRBJ2-5; TRBD2 matches 12 bases. The sequencing used CD8+ T cells sorted from PBMCs, collected around 16 days after the first yellow fever vaccination. CDR3 loop: CASTRTSGVWETQYF. In DNA form, the CDR3 reads TGTGCCAGCACTCGGACTAGCGGGGTTTGGGAGACCCAGTACTTC.